The following is a T cell receptor (beta chain) sequence with its context. Its antigen is unidentified. These data are taken from a study of CD8 T cells in ankylosing spondylitis. The study, taken as a whole, reports: Both synovial fluid and blood in reactive arthritis had previously been reported to carry some motif variants. Matched ankylosing spondylitis synovial fluid reportedly contained a significantly enriched population of disease-linked clones. Clones that were linked to disease were CD8+ and were relatively rare in peripheral blood. Several highly homologous variants made up a TCR beta motif, and this motif appeared characteristic of ankylosing spondylitis blood.

As the method for making TCR beta libraries, quantitative 5'-RACE with molecular barcodes was used. Each CDR3 protein is one row after TCRdb ran MiXCR on the 5' RACE reads. The table lists over 600,000 distinct CDR3 sequences, under 20% of them singletons. CDR3 length equals 16 residues. The V segment lost 4 bases and the J segment 4 bases; nucleotides outside the gene matches: 6. Germline V gene lookup returns CDR1 SEHNR and CDR2 FQNEAQ (reference sequence). Sequenced input: blood, either unsorted or a sorted T cell fraction (not recorded which). This TCR came from a male donor with ankylosing spondylitis. V usage is TRBV7-9 and J usage is TRBJ2-3; 12 bases agree with TRBD1. The CDR3 loop is CASSSPGQGAADTQYF. In DNA form, the CDR3 reads TGTGCCAGCAGCTCTCCGGGACAGGGGGCCGCAGATACGCAGTATTTT. Full variable domain (rest looked up from reference TRBV7-9 and TRBJ2-3): DTGVSQNPRHKITKRGQNVTFRCDPISEHNRLYWYRQTLGQGPEFLTYFQNEAQLEKSRLLSDRFSAERPKGSFSTLEIQRTEQGDSAMYLCASSSPGQGAADTQYFGPGTRLTVL.